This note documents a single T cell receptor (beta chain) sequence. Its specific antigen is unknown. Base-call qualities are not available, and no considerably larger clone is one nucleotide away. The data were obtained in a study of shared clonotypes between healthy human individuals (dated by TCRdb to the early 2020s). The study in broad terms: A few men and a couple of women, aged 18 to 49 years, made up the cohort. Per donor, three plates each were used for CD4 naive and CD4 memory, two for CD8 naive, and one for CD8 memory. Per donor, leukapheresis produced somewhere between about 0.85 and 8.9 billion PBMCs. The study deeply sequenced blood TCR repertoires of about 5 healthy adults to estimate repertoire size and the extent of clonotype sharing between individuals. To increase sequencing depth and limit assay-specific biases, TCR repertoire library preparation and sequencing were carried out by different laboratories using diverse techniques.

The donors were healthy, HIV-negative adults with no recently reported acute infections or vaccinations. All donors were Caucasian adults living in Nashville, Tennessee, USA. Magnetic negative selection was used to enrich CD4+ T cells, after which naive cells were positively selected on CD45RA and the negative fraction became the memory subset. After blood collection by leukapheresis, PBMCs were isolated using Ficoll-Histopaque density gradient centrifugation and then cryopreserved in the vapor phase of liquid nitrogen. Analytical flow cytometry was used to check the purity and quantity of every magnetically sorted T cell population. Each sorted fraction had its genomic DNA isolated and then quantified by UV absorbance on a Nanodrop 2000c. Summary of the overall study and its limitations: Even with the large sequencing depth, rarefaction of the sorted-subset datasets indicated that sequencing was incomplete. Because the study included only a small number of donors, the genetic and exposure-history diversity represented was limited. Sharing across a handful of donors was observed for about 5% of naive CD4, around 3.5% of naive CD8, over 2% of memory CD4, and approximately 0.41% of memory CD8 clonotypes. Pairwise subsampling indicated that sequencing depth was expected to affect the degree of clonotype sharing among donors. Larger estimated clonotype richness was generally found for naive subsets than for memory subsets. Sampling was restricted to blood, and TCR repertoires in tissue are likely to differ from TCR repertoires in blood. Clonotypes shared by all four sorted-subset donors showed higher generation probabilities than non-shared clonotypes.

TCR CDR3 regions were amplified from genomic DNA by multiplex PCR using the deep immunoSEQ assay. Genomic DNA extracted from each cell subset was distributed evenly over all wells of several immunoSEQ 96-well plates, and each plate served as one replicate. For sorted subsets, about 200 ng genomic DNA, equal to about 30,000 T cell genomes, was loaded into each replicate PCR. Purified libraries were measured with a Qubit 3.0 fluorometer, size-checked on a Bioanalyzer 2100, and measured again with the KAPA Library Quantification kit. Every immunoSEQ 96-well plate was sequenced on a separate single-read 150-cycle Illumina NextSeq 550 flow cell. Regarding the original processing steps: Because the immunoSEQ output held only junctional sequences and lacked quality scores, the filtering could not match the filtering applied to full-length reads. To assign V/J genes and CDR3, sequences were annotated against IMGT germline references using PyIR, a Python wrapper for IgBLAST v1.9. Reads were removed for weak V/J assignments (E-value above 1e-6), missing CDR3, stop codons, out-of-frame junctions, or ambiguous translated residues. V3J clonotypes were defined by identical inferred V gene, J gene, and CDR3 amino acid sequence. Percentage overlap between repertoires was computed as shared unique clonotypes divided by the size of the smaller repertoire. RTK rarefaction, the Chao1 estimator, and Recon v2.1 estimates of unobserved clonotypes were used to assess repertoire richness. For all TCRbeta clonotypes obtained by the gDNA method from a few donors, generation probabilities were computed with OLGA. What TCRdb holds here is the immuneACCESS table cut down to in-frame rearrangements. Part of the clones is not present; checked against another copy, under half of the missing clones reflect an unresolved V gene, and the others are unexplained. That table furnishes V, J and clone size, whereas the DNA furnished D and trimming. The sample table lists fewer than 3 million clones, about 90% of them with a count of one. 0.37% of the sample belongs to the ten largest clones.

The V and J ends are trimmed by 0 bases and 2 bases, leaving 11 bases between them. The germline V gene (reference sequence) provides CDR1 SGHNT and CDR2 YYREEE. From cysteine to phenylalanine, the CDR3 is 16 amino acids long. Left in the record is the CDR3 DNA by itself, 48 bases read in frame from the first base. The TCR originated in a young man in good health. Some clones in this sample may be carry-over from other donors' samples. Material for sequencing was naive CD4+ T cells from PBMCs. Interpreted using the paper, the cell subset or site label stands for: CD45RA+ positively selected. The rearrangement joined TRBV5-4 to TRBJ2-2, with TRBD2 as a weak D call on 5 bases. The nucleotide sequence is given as TGTGCCAGCAGCTTGGTCCTAGCACCTAACACCGGGGAGCTGTTTTTT. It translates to CASSLVLAPNTGELFF. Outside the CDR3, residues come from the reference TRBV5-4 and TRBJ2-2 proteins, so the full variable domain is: ETGVTQSPTHLIKTRGQQVTLRCSSQSGHNTVSWYQQALGQGPQFIFQYYREEENGRGNFPPRFSGLQFPNYSSELNVNALELDDSALYLCASSLVLAPNTGELFFGEGSRLTVL.